The 22 T cell receptor beta chains in this list originate from one sample, sequenced in a study of blood T cells in healthy people across ages. Together with a sample-barcoded 5' primer, a J-beta primer mix was included in a second PCR lasting about 6 to 11 cycles. From the 5' RACE reads, TCRdb called clonotypes with MiXCR, one entry per CDR3 protein. The sample records 750,000 to 1,000,000 distinct CDR3 sequences, 25% to 35% being singletons. The same sample was also studied in work on T cells of mothers and their children.

The sample taken for sequencing was blood. The receptor source for this set is a woman in her forties in good health.

This clonotype has only a few counts. This chain connects TRBV5-1 to TRBJ2-5; TRBD1 matches 7 bases. The CDR3 is 14 amino acids. Germline CDR1 SGHRS, CDR2 YFSETQ. The J segment lost 5 bases and the V segment lost 4 bases, leaving 8 bases of the junction unmatched. The CDR3 coding sequence is TGCGCCAGCAGCGCCAGACAGGGTGATGAGACCCAGTACTTC. Translated, it gives CASSARQGDETQYF.

The chain is built from TRBV12-3 or TRBV12-4 and TRBJ2-1; no firm D call. CDR3 size: 12 residues. Trimming removed 6 bases at V and 7 bases at J, with 10 bases between. CDR3: CASRRPENEQFF. CDR3 bases: TGTGCCAGCAGGAGGCCGGAAAATGAGCAGTTCTTC.

This clonotype occurred a few times. V usage is TRBV5-6 and J usage is TRBJ2-1; no clear D. The V gene's germline CDR1 is SGHDT and CDR2 YYEEEE. V was cut by 3 bases and J by 8 bases, with 12 bases left in between. This CDR3 spans 13 amino acids. The CDR3 region has the DNA TGTGCCAGCAGCTCCGATGGGTCCGATGAGCAGTTCTTC. It codes for CASSSDGSDEQFF.

This sequence joins TRBV20-1 and TRBJ1-1; 8 nucleotides agree with TRBD1. This CDR3 contains 15 residues. With V trimmed by 6 bases and J by 6 bases, 15 bases remained unmatched. CDR1 DFQATT and CDR2 SNEGSKA come from the germline V gene (reference sequence). In DNA, the CDR3 is TGCAGTGCCCCACTCGCGGACAGGGAAGAAGCTGAAGCTTTCTTT. This sequence encodes CSAPLADREEAEAFF.

The chain joins TRBV5-6 to TRBJ1-1; no clear D. The V gene lost 2 bases and the J gene lost 4 bases, with 15 bases spanning the gap. Germline-derived CDR1 and CDR2 are SGHDT and YYEEEE. The CDR3 is 15 residues long. CDR3 sequence (DNA): TGTGCCAGCAGCTTTACCCCCGGCGGGTTCACTGAAGCTTTCTTT. Protein sequence: CASSFTPGGFTEAFF.

This clonotype was counted at least ten times. V is TRBV6-2 or TRBV6-3 and J is TRBJ2-7; 12 bases are a match to TRBD1. The CDR3 sequence is 15 residues long. Losses at the gene ends were 10 bases for V and 2 bases for J; bases not matched to a gene: 9. The germline gives CDR1 MNHEY, CDR2 SVGEGT. CDR3: CATSRGTGGTYEQYF. CDR3 sequence (DNA): TGTGCCACGTCCCGAGGGACAGGGGGCACCTACGAGCAGTACTTC.

The rearrangement joins TRBV5-1 to TRBJ2-7; 7 positions match TRBD1. The germline gives CDR1 SGHRS, CDR2 YFSETQ. V lost 0 bases to trimming and J lost 2 bases; unmatched junction nucleotides: 5. CDR3 length equals 15 residues. Here the CDR3 DNA reads TGCGCCAGCAGCTTGGGAGGGGGCCCTCCCTACGAGCAGTACTTC. This sequence encodes CASSLGGGPPYEQYF.

The J gene is TRBJ2-3, the V gene TRBV24-1, with D uncertain. The CDR3 has 15 residues. V lost 3 bases and J 4 bases, leaving 13 bases between the germline ends. Germline V gene lookup returns CDR1 KGHDR and CDR2 SFDVKD. CDR3 residues: CATSDPPDGSDTQYF. The CDR3 region has the DNA TGTGCCACCAGTGATCCGCCGGACGGATCAGATACGCAGTATTTT.

This clonotype was counted at least ten times. The CDR3 bases are TGTGCCATCGGGTGGCAATATGGCTACACCTTC. Residues: CAIGWQYGYTF. This chain uses TRBV10-3 with TRBJ1-2; D uncertain. CDR1 and CDR2 from the germline V gene are ENHRY and SYGVKD. The CDR3 is 11 amino acids. Trimming took 8 bases from V and 5 from J, leaving 9 bases between them.

This sequence joins TRBV7-9 and TRBJ1-4, with D unresolved. Germline-derived CDR1 and CDR2 are SEHNR and FQNEAQ (reference sequence). Trimming pared 4 bases from V and 7 bases from J, leaving 13 bases between. The CDR3 extends over 14 amino acids. As DNA, the CDR3 is TGTGCCAGCAGCTCGAACCTAGTTGGTGAAAAACTGTTTTTT. This encodes CASSSNLVGEKLFF.

The rearrangement links TRBV20-1 to TRBJ2-5; TRBD1 matches at 12 bases. The CDR3 has 16 amino acids. Losses at the gene ends were 4 bases for V and 7 bases for J; bases not matched to a gene: 13. Germline lookup yields CDR1 DFQATT and CDR2 SNEGSKA (reference sequence). The CDR3, as DNA: TGCAGTGCTACAAAGCCCGGGACAGGGGGCGAAGCGACCCAGTACTTC. Residues: CSATKPGTGGEATQYF.

This clonotype turned up a few times. This clone may be a read error of a much larger clone one base away. This chain joins TRBV28 and TRBJ1-6, with a weak D call TRBD1 (5 bases). V shed 5 bases and J shed 10 bases, with 18 bases lying between them. The CDR3 totals 15 residues. Per germline, CDR1 MDHEN and CDR2 SYDVKM. The CDR3 coding sequence is TGTGCCAGCAGTCCTACGGGACTGGTGAGGTCACCCCTCCACTTT. It is translated as CASSPTGLVRSPLHF.

In DNA form, the CDR3 reads TGTGCCAGCAGCTCACAGACACTTTACGAGCAGTACTTC. This translates into CASSSQTLYEQYF. This sequence joins TRBV7-9 and TRBJ2-7; D is uncertain. Trimming took off 4 bases at V and 4 bases at J, with 11 bases between the two ends. The CDR3 length is 13 residues. Germline values: CDR1 SEHNR, CDR2 FQNEAQ (reference sequence).

Only a few counts were recorded for this clonotype. It may be a read error: a sequence one base away is much more abundant. This rearrangement joins TRBV24-1 to TRBJ2-1, with TRBD2 as a possible D gene (6 bases). CDR1 is KGHDR and CDR2 is SFDVKD in the germline V gene. CDR3 length: 15 residues. CDR3 nucleotides: TGTACCACCAGTGGAGGGTCTTTAACCTACAATGAGCAGTTCTTC. It codes for CTTSGGSLTYNEQFF.

This clonotype came up a few times. The rearrangement uses TRBV7-9 and TRBJ2-1, with 8 bases lining up with TRBD1. Germline V gene lookup returns CDR1 SEHNR and CDR2 FQNEAQ (reference sequence). CDR3 length: 14 amino acids. Trimming at V came to 5 bases and at J to 6 bases, leaving 6 bases not matched to a gene. CDR3 coding DNA: TGTGCCAGCAGCCCTACAGGGGGTGGCAATGAGCAGTTCTTC. Encoded protein: CASSPTGGGNEQFF.

On this clonotype itself: One end of the junction is discordant with germline, which a read error may explain. This chain links TRBV28 with TRBJ2-1; perhaps TRBD2 as D (5 bases). The CDR3 runs to 15 residues. In germline, CDR1 is MDHEN, CDR2 SYDVKM. Here the CDR3 reads CASNSQTTRYNERFF. CDR3 nucleotides: TGTGCCAGCAACTCCCAGACTACGCGGTACAATGAGCGGTTCTTC.

Turning to this clonotype: The junction differs from germline at one of its ends, possibly a read error. The chain uses TRBV5-1 and TRBJ1-4, with D possibly being TRBD1 (6 bases). Germline-derived CDR1 and CDR2 are SGHRS and YFSETQ. The CDR3 spans 16 residues. CDR3 nucleotide sequence: TGCGCCGGCAGCCCCCAGGGGACGGAAACTAATGAAAAACTGTTTTTT. Its protein product is CAGSPQGTETNEKLFF.

This clonotype was found many times. The rearrangement links TRBV20-1 to TRBJ2-7; weak D call: TRBD2 (6 bases). With 3 bases removed from V and 1 base from J, the gap between germline ends came to 16 bases. CDR3 length: 15 amino acids. CDR1 is DFQATT, CDR2 SNEGSKA, per germline (reference sequence). The CDR3 bases are TGCAGTGCTAGCGACGCGGGGTTCTTTTCCTACGAGCAGTACTTC. Amino acid sequence: CSASDAGFFSYEQYF.

This clonotype was seen more than once but under ten times. This chain connects TRBV3-1 to TRBJ1-1; D remains unclear. Germline V gives CDR1 LGHDT, CDR2 YNNKEL (reference sequence). V was trimmed by 0 bases and J by 11 bases, leaving 13 bases between them. The CDR3 length is 13 residues. DNA for the CDR3: TGTGCCAGCAGCCAAGATTCGGGGATAGGGGCTTTCTTT. This codes for CASSQDSGIGAFF.

A note on this clonotype: The junction departs from the called germline gene at one end, perhaps through a read error. V and J are TRBV20-1 and TRBJ2-7; 7 bases line up with TRBD1. This CDR3 region has 12 residues. CDR1 and CDR2 (germline): DFQATT, SNEGSKA (reference sequence). Here the CDR3 DNA reads TGCAGTGCTGGCGCAAGACAGGGTCTTGGGCTCTTC. This translates into CSAGARQGLGLF.

The chain carries TRBV6-4 and TRBJ1-1; tentatively, D is TRBD1 (6 bases). CDR3 length: 17 amino acids. Trimming left V 0 bases short and J 4 bases short, with 18 bases between. Germline V gene data show CDR1 as MRHNA and CDR2 as SNTAGT. For the CDR3, the DNA is TGTGCCAGCAGTGACTCGGGTCGGGGGGCGTGGATCACTGAAGCTTTCTTT. Protein: CASSDSGRGAWITEAFF.

This clonotype was recorded a few times. The rearrangement links TRBV20-1 to TRBJ1-5; 7 bases agree with TRBD1. This CDR3 spans 16 amino acids. J was trimmed by 1 base and V by 2 bases; bases with no gene match: 8. The germline gives CDR1 DFQATT, CDR2 SNEGSKA (reference sequence). CDR3 in amino acids: CSARSMTGRSNQPQHF. The CDR3 nucleotides read TGCAGTGCTAGATCAATGACAGGGAGGAGCAATCAGCCCCAGCATTTT.